What follows are 10 T cell receptor beta chains derived from one specimen sequenced in a study of T cell changes during pregnancy in multiple sclerosis. Clones were sequenced by immunoSEQ multiplex PCR, and TCRdb holds only the in-frame ones, with some missing. Of tens of thousands of clones listed, about nine tenths were seen once; the top ten hold less than 1.5%. Sequencing used CD4+ T cells from peripheral blood mononuclear cells, obtained in the second trimester of pregnancy. These receptor sequences come from a female donor with multiple sclerosis, enrolled in a pregnancy study.

The rearrangement uses TRBV19 and TRBJ2-7; D is unresolved. Germline lookup yields CDR1 LNHDA and CDR2 SQIVND (reference sequence). Trimming pared 1 base from V and 13 bases from J, leaving 11 bases between. This CDR3 is 11 amino acids long. CDR3 in DNA: TGTGCCAGTAGTATAGGGCCAGCGCGTTACTTC. Amino acids: CASSIGPARYF.

Of note for this clone: Likely a read error: the CDR3 ends without its conserved phenylalanine or tryptophan. V and J are TRBV5-1 and TRBJ2-7; 7 bases are shared with TRBD1. V shed 3 bases and J 2 bases; nucleotides not matched to a gene: 5. The CDR3 has 14 amino acids. From germline, CDR1 is SGHRS and CDR2 YFSETQ. The CDR3 DNA sequence: TGCGCCAGCAGCTCCACCGGGACAGCCTACGAGCAGTACCTC. Translation: CASSSTGTAYEQYL.

This sequence joins TRBV6-5 and TRBJ2-7; 8 positions agree with TRBD1. The CDR3 has 15 amino acids. Germline V gives CDR1 MNHEY, CDR2 SVGAGI. V gave up 5 bases and J gave up 0 bases; unmatched junction bases: 6. CDR3 region: CASSLQDRGSYEQYF. For the CDR3, the DNA is TGTGCCAGCAGTCTTCAAGACAGGGGCTCCTACGAGCAGTACTTC.

V and J are TRBV6-1 and TRBJ2-7; a weak D match, TRBD2 (8 bases). Deletions cut 4 bases from V and 6 bases from J, with 25 bases between. The CDR3 has 17 residues. CDR1 and CDR2 (germline): MNHNS, SASEGT. The DNA for the CDR3 is TGTGCCAGCAGTGTGTCAGTTCGGGGGGGACAGAAATCCGAGCAGTACTTC. This translates into CASSVSVRGGQKSEQYF.

The gene calls are TRBV7-9 and TRBJ1-2, with 8 nucleotides matching TRBD1. Per the germline V gene, CDR1 is SEHNR and CDR2 is FQNEAQ (reference sequence). V was clipped by 0 bases and J by 8 bases; unmatched bases: 5. The CDR3 is 14 residues long. The DNA of the CDR3 is TGTGCCAGCAGCTTAGCCCTGGACAGGGAGGGCTACACCTTC. Protein sequence: CASSLALDREGYTF.

The genes are TRBV11-2 and TRBJ2-7, with 8 nucleotides matching TRBD2. Trimming at V came to 2 bases and at J to 3 bases, leaving 15 bases not matched to a gene. Germline CDR1 and CDR2: SGHAT and FQNNGV. The CDR3 totals 18 residues. CDR3 sequence: CASSLHLPQRGTHYEQYF. DNA for the CDR3: TGTGCCAGCAGCTTACATCTCCCCCAGCGGGGGACGCACTACGAGCAGTACTTC.

The chain combines TRBV4-1 with TRBJ2-3; 7 bases align to TRBD1. V lost 1 base and J lost 5; bases outside the gene matches: 6. CDR1 is MGHRA, CDR2 YSYEKL, per germline. The CDR3 covers 15 residues. DNA for the CDR3: TGCGCCAGCAGCCAAGGGACAGGAGGTGGAGATACGCAGTATTTT. Its protein is CASSQGTGGGDTQYF.

V usage is TRBV9 and J usage is TRBJ2-1; D might be TRBD2 (6 bases). The germline V gene encodes CDR1 SGDLS and CDR2 YYNGEE. V was clipped by 2 bases and J by 8 bases, with 23 bases between them. CDR3 size: 17 residues. This chain's CDR3 is CASSVRLSGNTWDEQFF. The DNA for the CDR3 is TGTGCCAGCAGCGTCCGGCTTAGCGGAAACACTTGGGATGAGCAGTTCTTC.

The V gene is TRBV12-5, the J gene TRBJ2-7, with D possibly matching TRBD2 (5 bases). The CDR3 is made up of 13 amino acids. The V end lost 6 bases, the J end lost 2 bases, and 11 bases lay between the germline ends. Looked up from germline, CDR1 is LGHNT and CDR2 is FRNRAP. Here the CDR3 reads CASGRVPTYEQYF. The CDR3 DNA follows: TGTGCTAGTGGGCGGGTCCCTACCTACGAGCAGTACTTC.

V gene TRBV7-6 combines with J gene TRBJ2-1; 7 positions match TRBD2. Per the germline V gene, CDR1 is SGHVS and CDR2 is FNYEAQ. The CDR3 runs 16 residues. J was trimmed by 4 bases and V by 5 bases; bases with no gene match: 11. The CDR3 bases are TGTGCCAGCAGCCCCCAGGGAGGGACTACTTACAATGAGCAGTTCTTC. It yields the protein CASSPQGGTTYNEQFF. Looking up the rest from reference TRBV7-6 and TRBJ2-1 gives the full variable domain: GAGVSQSPRYKVTKRGQDVALRCDPISGHVSLYWYRQALGQGPEFLTYFNYEAQQDKSGLPNDRFSAERPEGSISTLTIQRTEQRDSAMYRCASSPQGGTTYNEQFFGPGTRLTVL.